A selection of T cell receptor beta chains follows, all from one sample in a study of human T cells and chemical hapten exposure. TCRdb reprocessed the RACE reads with MiXCR, giving one entry per CDR3 protein. The sample has some 62,000 distinct CDR3 sequences, 11% seen once. The material was whole blood, obtained in connection with sensitization to the hapten diphenylcyclopropenone (DPC). These receptor sequences come from a woman under 40 with alopecia areata. Some clones in this sample may be carry-over from other donors' samples. Each CDR3 is given with its conserved first and last residue. Fields, in order: clone size, V gene, J gene, CDR3 protein. The listing skips clone size in some rows; elsewhere it reads once, few, many or a size class.

many	TRBV12-3/TRBV12-4	TRBJ2-7	CASSYGPYEQYF
few	TRBV6-6	TRBJ1-1	CASMLGGVNTEAFF
few	TRBV19	TRBJ2-7	CASSYLGTYEQYF
NA	TRBV30	TRBJ1-6	CAWSGEGASSPLHF
few	TRBV28	TRBJ1-3	CASSSQGLSSGNTIYF
NA	TRBV20-1	TRBJ2-1	CSARPSGGEQFF
NA	TRBV4-1	TRBJ1-6	CASSQEDGSSYNSPLHF
many	TRBV30	TRBJ1-2	CAWSSGTGDGYTF
few	TRBV28	TRBJ1-5	CASSPGQGYRQPQHF
many	TRBV7-2	TRBJ1-6	CASSLEQGGFNSPLHF
many	TRBV7-9	TRBJ1-6	CASSLAPDTGFAGSPLHF
few	TRBV11-2	TRBJ2-1	CASSLGLGSYNEQFF
NA	TRBV6-6	TRBJ2-3	CASSYFTGVADTQYF
NA	TRBV6-4	TRBJ2-1	CVSSLVNFGEQFF
NA	TRBV11-2	TRBJ1-2	CASRSEGGNGYTF
many	TRBV7-7	TRBJ2-3	CASSLSGTDTQYF
many	TRBV5-6	TRBJ2-7	CASSLDRKTYEQYF
few	TRBV4-2	TRBJ2-1	CASSPRGAASYNEQFF
many	TRBV20-1	TRBJ1-4	CSARDVGGTNEKLFF
NA	TRBV29-1	TRBJ2-1	CSVEEGEQFF
few	TRBV14	TRBJ2-5	CASSQDGSQETQYF
many	TRBV27	TRBJ2-1	CASSSPGLPEEQFF
few	TRBV20-1	TRBJ2-7	CSAPTGQGADEQYF
many	TRBV6-1	TRBJ1-4	CASSEGGAGNEKLFF
many	TRBV7-9	TRBJ1-5	CASSTQGINQPQHF
few	TRBV30	TRBJ1-2	CAWRVGPGEVGGYTF
NA	TRBV6-1	TRBJ2-3	CASRGRRASTDTQYF
few	TRBV27	TRBJ2-6	CASSSYSPGANVLTF
NA	TRBV6-4	TRBJ2-2	CASSPLGSRNTGELFF
few	TRBV7-6	TRBJ2-2	CASSLGPYGELFF
few	TRBV7-9	TRBJ2-2	CASSLSGGELFF
NA	TRBV13	TRBJ2-3	CASSIRTSGRSSTDTQYF
few	TRBV29-1	TRBJ2-5	CSVILPGLAGGPSETQYF
NA	TRBV12-3/TRBV12-4	TRBJ2-7	CASSSSGGEQYF
many	TRBV29-1	TRBJ2-7	CSARDSYYEQYF
many	TRBV7-2	TRBJ2-5	CASSLLAGAETQYF
NA	TRBV12-3/TRBV12-4	TRBJ2-5	CASSFGGSETQYF
many	TRBV20-1	TRBJ2-1	CSASPSGIGEQFF